The rows below give T cell receptor beta chains drawn from one sample of a study of blood T cell repertoires in COVID-19. Some clones are missing from TCRdb's copy, which holds only in-frame ones; the method was immunoSEQ multiplex PCR. The table records approximately 390,000 clones, roughly 86% of them present only once. Sequenced sample: peripheral blood. The receptors were sampled from a woman in her sixties with COVID-19, enrolled during active disease. The CDR3 runs from the conserved cysteine through the conserved F or W. Each record gives: J gene, clone size, V gene, D gene, CDR3 DNA, CDR3 protein. D genes are given only for firm matches. Only some rows state a clone size, as once, few, many or a class for expanded clones.

>TRBJ1-5|once|TRBV28|TRBD1
TGTGCCAGCAGTTGGGGTGTCAGGGGGCTTGGTCAGCCCCAGCATTTT
CASSWGVRGLGQPQHF
>TRBJ1-6|-|TRBV5-5|TRBD1
TGTGCCAGCAGCTTGGACAGGGGAGCCTCCTATAATTCACCCCTCCACTTT
CASSLDRGASYNSPLHF
>TRBJ1-2|-|TRBV19|TRBD1
TGTGCCAGTAGTTCGCCGGGACAGGGGATTCGGGATGGCTACACCTTC
CASSSPGQGIRDGYTF
>TRBJ1-1|-|TRBV2|TRBD1
TGTGCCAGCAGGAGGACAGGGACCGGCACTGAAGCTTTCTTT
CASRRTGTGTEAFF
>TRBJ1-1|-|TRBV14|-
TGTGCCAGCAGCCCCTTTGGGCAGTACACTGAAGCTTTCTTT
CASSPFGQYTEAFF
>TRBJ2-7|-|TRBV7-2|-
TGTGCCAGCAGCTCACCTAGGCTAGCCTACGAGCAGTACTTC
CASSSPRLAYEQYF
>TRBJ1-5|-|TRBV18|-
TGTGCCAGCTCACCTGGTAGAATTAGCAATCAGCCCCAGCATTTT
CASSPGRISNQPQHF
>TRBJ2-1|-|TRBV5-1|TRBD2
TGCGCCAGCAGTAGGGGGACTAGTCACCTTTTGAATGAGCAGTTCTTC
CASSRGTSHLLNEQFF
>TRBJ2-7|-|TRBV4-1|TRBD1
TGCGCCAGCAGCCAAGGTCGGGCCAGGGGGAAACAATACGAGCAGTACTTC
CASSQGRARGKQYEQYF
>TRBJ1-2|-|TRBV5-1|TRBD1
TGCGCCAGCAGCTCCGGGACAGGGGGCGCGGACGCTGGCTACACCTTC
CASSSGTGGADAGYTF
>TRBJ1-1|-|TRBV6-5|-
TGTGCCAGCAGGGAGCAAGAAACAGGGTTTTTTGAAGCTTTCTTT
CASREQETGFFEAFF
>TRBJ2-7|-|TRBV4-1|TRBD1
TGCGCCAGCAGCCATACAGGGGGTTACGAGCAGTACTTC
CASSHTGGYEQYF
>TRBJ1-6|-|TRBV28|TRBD1
TGTGCCAGCAGAGGGGACAGGAGCTCCTATAATTCACCCCTCCACTTT
CASRGDRSSYNSPLHF
>TRBJ1-2|-|TRBV3-1/TRBV3-2|-
TGTGCCAGCAGCCAAGGACGGGCAGGGGGCTACACCTTC
CASSQGRAGGYTF
>TRBJ1-4|few|TRBV29-1|-
TGCAGCGTTGAAGATTGGAGAGTTTTTAGGGAAAAACTGTTTTTT
CSVEDWRVFREKLFF
>TRBJ2-2|-|TRBV10-3|TRBD2
TGTGCCATCAGTGAGCCCGGGGGGGCGACCGGGGAGCTGTTTTTT
CAISEPGGATGELFF
>TRBJ1-1|-|TRBV19|-
TGTGCCAGTAGCTACCAGGTATCGGTAGCTGAAGCTTTCTTT
CASSYQVSVAEAFF
>TRBJ1-2|-|TRBV5-4|-
TGTGCCAGCAGCTTCGGGGGGGAACTAGGTGGCTACACCTTC
CASSFGGELGGYTF
>TRBJ1-2|-|TRBV5-5|-
TGTGCCAGCAGCCCCCCACCCTATCGTGAGGGTGGCTACACCTTC
CASSPPPYREGGYTF
>TRBJ1-6|-|TRBV7-6|-
TGTGCCAGCAGCTTATCCGGGACACGATCTTACTCCTATAATTCACCCCTCCACTTT
CASSLSGTRSYSYNSPLHF
>TRBJ2-2|-|TRBV12-3/TRBV12-4|-
TGTGCCAGCAGTTCACCAGGGGACGGGGAGCTGTTTTTT
CASSSPGDGELFF
>TRBJ2-7|once|TRBV29-1|TRBD1
TGCAGCGTTGTTCCCCCCACAGGGGCGAACTACGAGCAGTACTTC
CSVVPPTGANYEQYF
>TRBJ1-5|-|TRBV3-1/TRBV3-2|-
TGTGCCAGCAGCCAAGTGGGAGGTGGTCAGCCCCAGCATTTT
CASSQVGGGQPQHF
>TRBJ2-1|-|TRBV7-2|TRBD1
TGTGCCAGCAGCGAGGGGGCGCAAGGTCCCTATGAGCAGTTCTTC
CASSEGAQGPYEQFF
>TRBJ2-7|-|TRBV18|-
TGTGCCAGCTCACCATCAGATTCCTACGAGCAGTACTTC
CASSPSDSYEQYF
>TRBJ2-3|-|TRBV19|-
TGTGCCACCACATTCACAGATACGCAGTATTTT
CATTFTDTQYF
>TRBJ2-7|-|TRBV3-1/TRBV3-2|-
TGTGCCAGCAGCCAACGGACTGGGTACGAGCAGTACTTC
CASSQRTGYEQYF
>TRBJ1-1|-|TRBV5-5|-
TGTGCCAGCAGCTATACGGGTACCAGGAACACTGAAGCTTTCTTT
CASSYTGTRNTEAFF
>TRBJ1-6|-|TRBV5-1|-
TGCGCCAGCAGCTTGGACACTAATTCACCCCTCCACTTT
CASSLDTNSPLHF